These 26 T cell receptor beta chains share one sample of origin, sequenced in a study of a mutant IDH1 vaccine in newly diagnosed glioma. Time point described: baseline, week 1 (first vaccination visit). Treatment specified: pre-vaccination baseline after standard-of-care therapy. Using immunoSEQ multiplex PCR, the repertoire was profiled, and TCRdb retains in-frame clones only, with some absent. The table records approximately 92,000 clones, just under 80% of them present only once. The starting material was PBMCs, obtained from a glioma patient treated with radiotherapy, temozolomide or both. The receptors derive from a middle-aged man with glioma.

The rearrangement joins TRBV21-1 to TRBJ2-3. TRBV21-1 is marked as a pseudogene. This CDR3 is 15 amino acids long. The CDR3 nucleotides read TGTGCCAGCAGCCCAGGGCGAGGAGCGGTAGATACGCAGTATTTT. This sequence encodes CASSPGRGAVDTQYF.

The rearrangement uses TRBV5-1 and TRBJ2-7; D call uncertain. This CDR3 is 12 amino acids long. V shed 1 base and J shed 3 bases, with 5 bases lying between them. From germline, CDR1 is SGHRS and CDR2 YFSETQ. The CDR3 DNA reads TGCGCCAGCAGCTTGTTGGGCTACGAGCAGTACTTC. Its protein product is CASSLLGYEQYF.

This rearrangement joins TRBV7-6 to TRBJ2-1, with D possibly matching TRBD1 (6 bases). The CDR3 has 14 residues. Trimming removed 3 bases from V and 3 bases from J, with 9 bases in between. Germline CDR1 SGHVS, CDR2 FNYEAQ. The CDR3 spells CASSLVQGYNEQFF. The CDR3 nucleotides are TGTGCCAGCAGCTTGGTACAGGGCTACAATGAGCAGTTCTTC. Full variable domain (remainder filled in from reference TRBV7-6 and TRBJ2-1): GAGVSQSPRYKVTKRGQDVALRCDPISGHVSLYWYRQALGQGPEFLTYFNYEAQQDKSGLPNDRFSAERPEGSISTLTIQRTEQRDSAMYRCASSLVQGYNEQFFGPGTRLTVL.

The chain couples TRBV2 to TRBJ2-5; possibly TRBD2 for D (5 bases). Germline-derived CDR1 and CDR2 are SNHLY and FYNNEI. CDR3 size: 12 residues. The V end was cut by 8 bases, the J end by 3 bases, with 10 bases between. Here the CDR3 reads CASLEGKETQYF. The CDR3 coding sequence is TGTGCCAGCCTCGAGGGCAAAGAGACCCAGTACTTC.

This chain connects TRBV7-9 to TRBJ2-7; 9 positions agree with TRBD1. The V segment lost 5 bases and the J segment 4 bases; nucleotides outside the gene matches: 6. Germline V gives CDR1 SEHNR, CDR2 FQNEAQ (reference sequence). The CDR3 has 14 residues. The CDR3 protein is CASSPPGQGYEQYF. The CDR3, as DNA: TGTGCCAGCAGCCCACCGGGACAGGGTTACGAGCAGTACTTC.

This clone occurred a few times. This chain joins TRBV29-1 and TRBJ1-4; tentative D call: TRBD1 (5 bases). Germline lookup yields CDR1 SQVTM and CDR2 ANQGSEA. V lost 7 bases and J lost 8, with 11 bases in between. This CDR3 is built from 11 residues. The CDR3 DNA sequence: TGCAGCGCACGGGACGTCGAAAAACTGTTTTTT. Protein: CSARDVEKLFF.

The chain recombines TRBV27 with TRBJ1-4, with 8 bases identical to TRBD1. Germline trimming cut 8 bases from V and 5 bases from J; bases unmatched to any gene: 4. The germline gives CDR1 MNHEY, CDR2 SMNVEV (reference sequence). The CDR3 is 13 residues long. The CDR3 protein is CASRTGLNEKLFF. The CDR3 nucleotides read TGTGCCAGCCGGACAGGGTTGAATGAAAAACTGTTTTTT.

Points on this clone: A read error may produce the germline difference seen at one junction end. This chain connects TRBV10-3 to TRBJ2-7; D gene unclear. The CDR3 spans 14 residues. The germline CDR1 and CDR2 sequences are ENHRY and SYGVKD. Here the CDR3 reads CAVSESLGSYEQYF. The CDR3 DNA follows: TGTGCCGTCAGTGAGTCCCTGGGTTCCTACGAGCAGTACTTC.

The rearrangement uses TRBV5-8 and TRBJ2-3, with 8 bases identical to TRBD1. With V trimmed by 5 bases and J by 0 bases, 5 bases remained unmatched. CDR1 SGHTS and CDR2 YDEGEE come from the germline V gene. The CDR3 is 15 amino acids. For the CDR3, the DNA is TGTGCCAGCAGTACCGGGACAGGAAGCACAGATACGCAGTATTTT. Translated: CASSTGTGSTDTQYF.

About this clone: The junction and the germline gene differ at one end; a read error may be behind it. The V call is TRBV7-7, the J call TRBJ2-1; 7 bases map to TRBD1. The CDR3 consists of 15 residues. Germline values: CDR1 SSHAT, CDR2 FNYEAQ (reference sequence). The DNA for the CDR3 is TGTGCTAGCAGCGTCGCGACAGGGATCTACAATGAGCAGTTCTTC. Translation: CASSVATGIYNEQFF.

This clone was seen just once. The chain couples TRBV29-1 to TRBJ2-1, with 9 nucleotides matching TRBD2. V was pared by 3 bases and J by 0 bases, with 12 bases of the junction left unmatched. This CDR3 region has 18 residues. The germline V gene has CDR1 SQVTM and CDR2 ANQGSEA. CDR3 region: CSVDGGTSRSNSYNEQFF. CDR3 in DNA: TGCAGCGTTGACGGGGGGACTAGCAGGTCCAACTCCTACAATGAGCAGTTCTTC.

V gene TRBV2 combines with J gene TRBJ2-3; 8 positions match TRBD1. The junction had 9 bases not matched to a gene; V was cut back by 2 bases and J by 2 bases. This CDR3 spans 17 amino acids. Germline V gene lookup returns CDR1 SNHLY and CDR2 FYNNEI. CDR3 sequence reads: CASSEKWTGIFTDTQYF. The CDR3 region has the DNA TGTGCCAGCAGTGAAAAGTGGACAGGGATATTCACAGATACGCAGTATTTT.

This clone was seen a few times. The chain links TRBV4-3 to TRBJ1-1, with no clear D. Trimming shortened V by 8 bases and J by 7 bases, and 8 bases separated the two germline ends. This CDR3 is 10 amino acids long. Per the germline V gene, CDR1 is LGHNA and CDR2 is YSLEER. This CDR3 reads CASQILEAFF. For the CDR3, the DNA is TGCGCCAGCCAGATACTTGAAGCTTTCTTT.

This chain uses TRBV2 with TRBJ2-2, with TRBD1 identical over 9 bases. J gave up 1 base and V 5 bases, and 8 bases lay outside the gene matches. Germline-derived CDR1 and CDR2 are SNHLY and FYNNEI. This CDR3 region has 17 residues. CDR3 DNA sequence: TGTGCCAGCAGTCACCCAAAGGGACAGGGGAACACCGGGGAGCTGTTTTTT. The encoded protein is CASSHPKGQGNTGELFF. Complete variable domain (other parts from reference TRBV2 and TRBJ2-2): EPEVTQTPSHQVTQMGQEVILRCVPISNHLYFYWYRQILGQKVEFLVSFYNNEISEKSEIFDDQFSVERPDGSNFTLKIRSTKLEDSAMYFCASSHPKGQGNTGELFFGEGSRLTVL.

V gene TRBV9 combines with J gene TRBJ2-3; 9 bases align to TRBD1. Germline assignment: CDR1 SGDLS and CDR2 YYNGEE. V gave up 7 bases and J gave up 0 bases; unmatched junction bases: 3. The CDR3 is made up of 14 amino acids. Here the CDR3 reads CASSGTGSTDTQYF. CDR3 DNA: TGTGCCAGCTCAGGGACAGGGAGCACAGATACGCAGTATTTT.

The rearrangement joins TRBV7-2 to TRBJ1-4; tentative D call: TRBD1 (5 bases). The CDR3 is made up of 15 amino acids. Germline V gives CDR1 SGHTA, CDR2 FQGNSA. V lost 5 bases to trimming and J lost 1 base, with 11 bases between them. This CDR3 reads CASSPQGLTNEKLFF. The CDR3 nucleotides read TGTGCCAGCAGCCCGCAGGGTTTAACTAATGAAAAACTGTTTTTT.

Turning to this clone: At the DNA level, this CDR3 is encoded by other sequences in the same sample as well. The chain employs TRBV10-3 and TRBJ1-5; D uncertain. CDR1 ENHRY and CDR2 SYGVKD come from the germline V gene. The V gene lost 0 bases and the J gene lost 2 bases, with 11 bases spanning the gap. The CDR3 totals 16 residues. DNA for the CDR3: TGTGCCATCAGTGAGTCAGGGCAGGTTGGCAATCAGCCCCAGCATTTT. Encoded protein: CAISESGQVGNQPQHF.

The chain couples TRBV5-4 to TRBJ1-2; 7 nucleotides align to TRBD1. The CDR3 loop spans 12 amino acids. Germline V lookup: CDR1 SGHNT, CDR2 YYREEE (reference sequence). Unmatched junction bases numbered 5, after V lost 4 bases and J lost 8 bases. CDR3: CASSVGQWGYTF. The DNA for the CDR3 is TGTGCCAGCAGCGTGGGACAGTGGGGCTACACCTTC.

Comments on this clone: Compared with germline, one end of the junction differs, possibly owing to a read error. The chain employs TRBV7-7 and TRBJ2-2; possible D gene TRBD2, 5 bases. This CDR3 has 14 amino acids. Germline V gives CDR1 SSHAT, CDR2 FNYEAQ (reference sequence). Written as DNA, the CDR3 is TGTGCTAGCAGCTTAGAGGCGGGTTCCGGGGAGCTGTTTTTT. Residues: CASSLEAGSGELFF.

This clone was recorded only once. The chain employs TRBV6-5 and TRBJ1-5, with D hard to call. The CDR3 sequence is 12 residues long. The V end lost 5 bases, the J end lost 3 bases, and 5 bases lay between the germline ends. Per the germline V gene, CDR1 is MNHEY and CDR2 is SVGAGI. CDR3 loop: CASSPTNQPQHF. DNA for the CDR3: TGTGCCAGCAGTCCCACCAATCAGCCCCAGCATTTT.

This rearrangement joins TRBV7-9 to TRBJ1-1; D gene unclear. V was shortened by 5 bases and J by 9 bases, with 7 bases between the two germline ends. This CDR3 is built from 10 residues. The V gene's germline CDR1 is SEHNR and CDR2 FQNEAQ (reference sequence). DNA for the CDR3: TGTGCCAGCAGCCCCAATAAAGCTTTCTTT. Residues: CASSPNKAFF. The variable domain in full, with the rest retrieved from reference TRBV7-9 and TRBJ1-1, is DTGVSQNPRHKITKRGQNVTFRCDPISEHNRLYWYRQTLGQGPEFLTYFQNEAQLEKSRLLSDRFSAERPKGSFSTLEIQRTEQGDSAMYLCASSPNKAFFGQGTRLTVV.

V usage is TRBV5-1 and J usage is TRBJ2-2, with 10 bases aligning to TRBD1. Germline CDR1 is SGHRS and CDR2 is YFSETQ. The CDR3 sequence is 16 residues long. The V segment lost 0 bases and the J segment 3 bases; nucleotides outside the gene matches: 2. The CDR3 nucleotides are TGCGCCAGCAGCTTGGGGGACAGGGGTGACACCGGGGAGCTGTTTTTT. Protein product: CASSLGDRGDTGELFF.

This chain links TRBV7-6 with TRBJ1-5; 9 bases map to TRBD1. V trimming: 5 bases; J trimming: 4 bases; junction bases outside the gene matches: 12. The CDR3 has 17 amino acids. Per the germline V gene, CDR1 is SGHVS and CDR2 is FNYEAQ. The CDR3 DNA follows: TGTGCCAGCAGCCCGTTAACAGGGGGCGGCTTGAATCAGCCCCAGCATTTT. Protein product: CASSPLTGGGLNQPQHF.

The V call is TRBV18, the J call TRBJ2-7, with D tentatively TRBD1 or TRBD2 (5 bases each). CDR1 is KGHSH and CDR2 is LQKENI in the germline V gene. Trimming stripped 2 bases from V and 6 bases from J, with 8 bases between. The CDR3 is 12 residues long. The CDR3 bases are TGTGCCAGCTCACCAGAGGGGCGCGAGCAGTACTTC. Amino acid sequence: CASSPEGREQYF.

The chain couples TRBV5-4 to TRBJ2-7; 8 nucleotides agree with TRBD1. In germline, CDR1 is SGHNT, CDR2 YYREEE (reference sequence). The CDR3 consists of 14 residues. The CDR3 nucleotides are TGTGCTTGCAGGGAGCAGGGGGCTGCCCACGAGCAGTACTTC. This translates into CACREQGAAHEQYF. Combining the CDR3 with reference TRBV5-4 and TRBJ2-7 gives the whole variable domain ETGVTQSPTHLIKTRGQQVTLRCSSQSGHNTVSWYQQALGQGPQFIFQYYREEENGRGNFPPRFSGLQFPNYSSELNVNALELDDSALYLCACREQGAAHEQYFGPGTRLTVT.

The chain uses TRBV6-1 and TRBJ1-1; D is unclear. Germline CDR1 reads MNHNS; CDR2 reads SASEGT. The ends were cut back, 1 base at V and 5 bases at J, with 11 bases in the middle. This CDR3 has 14 amino acids. CDR3 coding DNA: TGTGCCAGCAGTGAAGGACTCGAGGTGACTGAAGCTTTCTTT. As protein: CASSEGLEVTEAFF.